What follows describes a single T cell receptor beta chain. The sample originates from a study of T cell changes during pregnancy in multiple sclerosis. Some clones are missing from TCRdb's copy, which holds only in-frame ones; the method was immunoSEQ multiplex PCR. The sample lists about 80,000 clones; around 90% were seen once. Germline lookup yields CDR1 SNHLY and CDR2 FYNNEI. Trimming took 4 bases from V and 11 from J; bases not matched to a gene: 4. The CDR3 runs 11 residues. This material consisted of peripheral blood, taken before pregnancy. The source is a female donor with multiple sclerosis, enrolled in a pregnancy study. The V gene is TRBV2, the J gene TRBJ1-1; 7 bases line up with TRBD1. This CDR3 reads CASSAQGSAFF. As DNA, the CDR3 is TGTGCCAGCAGTGCACAGGGGTCGGCTTTCTTT. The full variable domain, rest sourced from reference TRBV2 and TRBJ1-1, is EPEVTQTPSHQVTQMGQEVILRCVPISNHLYFYWYRQILGQKVEFLVSFYNNEISEKSEIFDDQFSVERPDGSNFTLKIRSTKLEDSAMYFCASSAQGSAFFGQGTRLTVV.